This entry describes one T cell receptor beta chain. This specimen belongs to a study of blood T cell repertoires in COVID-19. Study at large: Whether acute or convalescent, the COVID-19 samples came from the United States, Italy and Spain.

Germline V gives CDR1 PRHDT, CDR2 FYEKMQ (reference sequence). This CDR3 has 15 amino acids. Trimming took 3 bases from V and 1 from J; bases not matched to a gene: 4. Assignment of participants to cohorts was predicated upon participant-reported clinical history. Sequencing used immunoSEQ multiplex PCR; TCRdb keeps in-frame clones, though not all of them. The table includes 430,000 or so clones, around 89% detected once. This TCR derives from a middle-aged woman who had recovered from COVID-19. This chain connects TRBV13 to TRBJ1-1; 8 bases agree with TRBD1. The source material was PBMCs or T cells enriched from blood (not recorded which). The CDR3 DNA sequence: TGTGCCAGCAGCTTCTCAGACAGGGGGAACACTGAAGCTTTCTTT. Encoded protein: CASSFSDRGNTEAFF.